This TCR beta chain is from a study of T cells after yellow fever vaccination. This clonotype has just a few counts. Antigen unknown. V was shortened by 2 bases and J by 3 bases, with 19 bases between the two germline ends. Germline V gene lookup returns CDR1 GTSNPN and CDR2 SVGIG (reference sequence). CDR3 length equals 17 residues. Study-wide findings and caveats: Primary-vaccination clones mostly resurfaced post-booster (around 96% CD4, more than 85% CD8).

TCRdb re-derived calls from the 5' RACE reads in MiXCR, one entry per CDR3 protein. The sample consists of roughly 500,000 distinct CDR3 sequences, around 21% of them appearing once. The chain combines TRBV30 with TRBJ2-2; the D gene is possibly TRBD2 (6 bases). This specimen consisted of PBMCs, obtained 15 days after the yellow fever booster vaccination. This sequence originates from a man aged 25 to 40 who received the YFV17D yellow fever vaccine. CDR3 loop: CAWSPVRSGGHTGELFF. The CDR3 nucleotides are TGTGCCTGGAGTCCTGTACGTAGCGGAGGCCACACCGGGGAGCTGTTTTTT.